This T cell receptor beta chain was sequenced in a study of blood T cells in healthy people across ages. A J-beta primer mix and a sample-barcoded 5' primer were used in a second PCR of about 7 to 12 cycles. Each CDR3 protein is one row after TCRdb ran MiXCR on the 5' RACE reads. This sample has approximately 730,000 distinct CDR3 sequences, with roughly 41% found just once. This clonotype has just a few counts. The CDR3 has 14 amino acids. V was clipped by 4 bases and J by 6 bases; unmatched bases: 6. From germline, CDR1 is LGHNA and CDR2 YNFKEQ. This TCR was recovered from an older woman in good health. The sample was blood. The chain joins TRBV4-2 to TRBJ2-3; 8 nucleotides match TRBD1. This CDR3 is CASSLEDRVDTQYF. The CDR3 coding sequence is TGTGCCAGCAGCCTGGAGGACAGGGTGGATACGCAGTATTTT.